This T cell receptor beta chain was observed in a study of OX40 agonist ivuxolimab in advanced cancers. The CDR3 consists of 14 residues. Study-wide results and limits: Low clonal expansion, among the lowest seen, marked partial responders at 0.1-3.0 mg/kg.

Sequencing used immunoSEQ multiplex PCR; TCRdb keeps in-frame clones, though not all of them. The data show under 50,000 clones, 75% to 90% seen once. Concerning this clone: Its antigen is not identified. The junction does not match germline at one end; this may be a read error.

The receptor comes from an adult with an advanced solid tumor such as melanoma, head and neck, liver or kidney cancer. Sequences were derived from CD4+ or CD8+ T cells sorted from blood, sampled in a trial of the OX40 agonist ivuxolimab. This chain connects TRBV6-7 to TRBJ2-7, with a tentative D call TRBD1 (6 bases). TRBV6-7 is marked as an open reading frame, function uncertain. CDR3 region: CASSSPGQNKTAIF. CDR3 DNA: TGTGCCAGCAGTTCCCCGGGACAAAATAAGACGGCGATCTTC.